The sequence of this T cell receptor beta chain was determined in a study of T cell repertoires in cytomegalovirus infection (dated by TCRdb to between 2018 and 2021). About the investigation overall: The HLA type of each donor mattered for the analysis, because public TCR beta signatures pointed to carriage of CMV infection along with the matching HLA type.

TCRdb records Illumina HiSeq 1500 as the sequencer. The raw public reads went through TCRdb reprocessing: fastp at Q25, MiXCR clone calling, in-frame beta chains kept. A single entry per CDR3 protein holds the most common genes and DNA from its merged rows. This sample lists 200,000 to 250,000 distinct CDR3 sequences; roughly 22% were detected once. The biggest ten clones account for over 15% of the sample. What the authors observed across the whole study: The ex vivo response was dominated by HLA-C-restricted CMV-specific TCR beta clonotypes, and the single most frequent clonotype in two of eight donors was supplied by these HLA-C-restricted clonotypes. In both this cohort and an independent cohort of 352 donors, the cumulative frequency of public TCR beta family members distinguished carriers of CMV infection plus the relevant HLA type.

In regard to this clonotype: This clone's antigen is unknown. No much larger clonotype is one base removed from it; base qualities were not supplied.

The cysteine opens and the phenylalanine closes a CDR3 of 11 amino acids. Only the CDR3 portion is preserved as DNA: 33 bases, with reading frame beginning at the first base. From a lookup of the germline V gene, CDR1 and CDR2 are SQVTM and ANQGSEA. The trim is 0 bases for V and 9 bases for J, with a gap of 8 bases between the germline ends. The sample comprised CD8+ T cells from PBMCs. The V and J genes are TRBV29-1 and TRBJ1-2, with the D gene not confidently named. The receptor was isolated from a human donor in good health (CMV status not recorded). Some clones in this sample may be carry-over from other donors' samples. The CDR3 region: CSVEDSASYTF. The nucleotides read TGCAGCGTTGAAGATTCCGCGAGCTACACCTTC.